This record covers a single T cell receptor beta chain. The junction does not match germline at one end; this may be a read error. This CDR3 contains 14 residues. Germline V gives CDR1 MNHEY, CDR2 SVGEGT. The sample comes from a study of blood T cell repertoires in COVID-19. Study information: There were acute and convalescent COVID-19 samples, and they came from the United States, Italy and Spain. PBMCs, B-cell-depleted T cells, or T cells provided the cDNA or gDNA that made up the material.

Per the study methods: Amplifying reference gene primers gave estimates of nucleated cell counts. Profiled with immunoSEQ multiplex PCR; TCRdb holds only in-frame clones, not every one. V and J calls and clone size come straight from that table; D and trimming were deduced from the DNA. The table has 70,000 to 90,000 clones, 85% seen once. This rearrangement joins TRBV6-2 or TRBV6-3 to TRBJ1-2; TRBD1 aligns across 10 bases. The TCR comes from a man aged 55 to 70 with acute or convalescent COVID-19. The sequenced material came from peripheral blood. CDR3 sequence: CASSQRGTGDGYTF. In DNA, the CDR3 is TGTGCCAGCAGCCAACGGGGGACAGGGGACGGCTATACCTTC.